This record concerns one TCR beta chain sequence. Its cognate antigen is unknown. This entry belongs to a study of cytomegalovirus exposure and HLA in healthy donors. Per germline, CDR1 KGHSH and CDR2 LQKENI. This CDR3 region has 17 residues. V shed 0 bases and J 6 bases; nucleotides not matched to a gene: 12. Study outcomes and limitations: Three CMV-associated chains were confirmed in vitro to be specific for CMV antigens. It was taken for granted in presence/absence analyses that sequencing depth across donors was roughly uniform.

The PCR had 60 Vbeta and 13 Jbeta primers. Method: immunoSEQ multiplex PCR; TCRdb's copy keeps in-frame clones and lacks some. The sample records 200,000 to 250,000 clones, over 65% being singletons. The rearrangement uses TRBV18 and TRBJ2-3, with TRBD1 matching 7 bases. This TCR came from a man aged 18 to 30 in good health and CMV-seronegative. Sequencing was done on a sample of PBMCs. CDR3 protein: CASSPPAYRGSPDTQYF. CDR3 nucleotides: TGTGCCAGCTCACCACCTGCTTACAGGGGATCACCCGATACGCAGTATTTT.